This T cell receptor (beta chain) was captured by sequencing in a study of cytotoxic CD8 clonotypes in ibrutinib-treated CLL (dated by TCRdb to 2020 to 2022). General notes on the study: The cohort included roughly 15 treatment-naive and about a dozen relapsed/refractory patients; some 18 were IGHV unmutated. Partial responses were observed in 24 patients and complete responses in 2; after a median follow-up of 68 months, remission was maintained in 15 or so patients and progression was observed in around twelve. Samples averaged approximately 240,000 productive templates and approximately 100,000 productive rearrangements. Response samples were obtained after a median of around 11 months of treatment, with a range of about 6 to 36 months. Cryopreserved peripheral blood mononuclear cells were collected at three points: before therapy, at response, and at either sustained remission or disease progression. All remission and progressive disease samples were collected while patients were still receiving ibrutinib. Of the roughly 90 people in the trial, approximately 24 had longitudinal samples available.

Cut back by 8 bases and 8 bases, the V and J ends lie 10 bases apart. The cysteine opens and the phenylalanine closes a CDR3 of 11 amino acids. Only the CDR3 part of the read is kept: 33 bases, read in frame from the first base. CDR1 SGHTA and CDR2 FQGNSA are derived from the germline V gene. The sample's time point label is to be understood as: progressive disease on ibrutinib. For TCR beta library preparation, 1.5 to 2 micrograms of genomic DNA were extracted from the cryopreserved PBMCs. Longitudinal blood samples from CLL patients on ibrutinib monotherapy underwent high-throughput TCR beta sequencing. The patients took part in an open-label, single-center phase 2 trial of ibrutinib monotherapy. Results the study describes overall, beyond this receptor: Public clonotypes were found to be uncommon and were observed to contract or remain stable during treatment; the increase in clonality was shown to reflect expansion of private clonotypes at ibrutinib response. Baseline clonality exceeded that of age-matched healthy donors and correlated strongly with circulating CD8+ T-cell counts. Clonality increased at ibrutinib response, stayed stable in sustained remission, and fell back toward baseline at progression. Sampling times were not matched between sustained-remission and progressing patients, and lymph node repertoires were not studied.

A MiSeq instrument was used for deep resolution sequencing, which targeted depths ranging from 1 in 1 million up to 1 in 200,000 T cells, with coverage averaging 10x for each clonotype. The immunoSEQ hsTCRB Kit was used to generate TCR beta libraries. Turning to the authors' computational methods: Data were analyzed with ImmunoSEQ Data Assistant and ImmunoSEQ Analyzer, with V, D and J genes assigned per IMGT definitions. Clonality, which ranges from 0 to 1, was calculated as one minus the normalized Shannon entropy of productive rearrangement frequencies. Only overrepresented clonotypes making up at least 0.05% of each patient's repertoire were included in the public clonotype analysis. Thirteen age-matched healthy donor repertoires from immuneACCESS were used as controls for clonality. TCRdb's version of the immuneACCESS table is confined to in-frame rearrangements and falls short of the full clone set. An unresolved V gene accounts for under half of the shortfall where checked; the remainder is of unknown origin. Clone size and the V and J calls come from that table; the DNA yielded D and trimming. The sample data list over 250,000 clones, and approximately 76% of these were observed just once. Of the sample, around 5.3% falls within the top ten clones.

Concerning this clone itself: Its antigen is unknown. Per-nucleotide qualities are absent, and no much larger clonotype sits a single base away.

The material was PBMCs, obtained at disease progression, from a patient treated with ibrutinib. This clonotype was sampled from a human donor with chronic lymphocytic leukemia. The sequence joins TRBV7-2 to TRBJ2-1, and possibly TRBD2, on 6 matching bases. CDR3 region: CASGTLDEQFF. The bases read TGTGCCAGCGGGACTTTGGATGAGCAGTTCTTC. The full variable domain, completed from the reference TRBV7-2 and TRBJ2-1 proteins outside the CDR3, reads GAGVSQSPSNKVTEKGKDVELRCDPISGHTALYWYRQSLGQGLEFLIYFQGNSAPDKSGLPSDRFSAERTGGSVSTLTIQRTQQEDSAVYLCASGTLDEQFFGPGTRLTVL.